This T cell receptor (beta chain) originates from a study of siplizumab effects on memory and regulatory T cells (dated by TCRdb to the late 2010s). About the full investigation: The study examined how the anti-CD2 antibody siplizumab affects alloreactive T-cell subsets in allogeneic mixed lymphocyte reactions built from human PBMCs.

General findings and caveats noted by the study authors: The cumulative frequency of alloreactive sequences traceable to unstimulated CD4+ memory T cells was significantly reduced by siplizumab. The suppressive function of proliferating Tregs from siplizumab cultures was not functionally confirmed. Because sequences below about 10^-5 frequency were poorly captured, only a minor fraction of alloreactive clones could be mapped to unstimulated subsets. A naive or memory phenotype could not be assigned to roughly 75-97% of proliferating CD4+ or CD8+ clones. Unstimulated naive T cells appeared more diverse than memory T cells, and naive cells seemed to contribute substantially to the alloresponse. Among mappable alloreactive CD4+ clones, an average Treg-derived fraction of roughly 71% was observed with siplizumab, compared with 26.9% in control reactions.

About this clone itself: The specificity of this receptor is unknown. No qualities accompany the bases; no much larger clone lies one base away.

TCRbeta CDR3 sequencing was performed on sorted unstimulated T cells and on proliferating T cells recovered from mixed lymphocyte reactions. Fresh whole blood from approximately 11 HLA-typed healthy donors served as the source for isolating PBMCs. Unstimulated CD4+ regulatory T cells were FACS-sorted to map the origin of alloreactive clones. The CDR3 starts with the cysteine, ends with the phenylalanine, and has 13 residues. The kept DNA is CDR3 alone, 39 bases in frame from the first base. The germline ends are 10 bases apart after V is trimmed by 4 bases and J by 2 bases. CDR1 SGHRS and CDR2 YFSETQ were looked up in the germline V gene. Preparation of the library involved the immunoSEQ multiplex PCR assay. The deep sequencing platform assayed approximately 100,000 TCR templates per sample. Genomic DNA extracted from sorted T cells was used for TCRbeta CDR3 sequencing. The authors' pipeline ran thus. The R programming language was used for clonal analysis of the TCRbeta CDR3 data. Alloreactive CD4+ and CD8+ clones were identified by comparing unstimulated samples to CFSE-low samples taken after the reaction. Regulatory or non-regulatory origin was assigned to alloreactive CD4+ clones by matching of sequences to sorted unstimulated Treg and non-Treg repertoires. The immuneACCESS repertoire file appears here via TCRdb, limited to in-frame rearrangements. These files lack a portion of the clones; in checked studies, under half of the deficit traces to unresolved V genes, and the cause of the others is not known. V and J calls and clone size are as listed in that table; D and trimming were resolved from the DNA. In this sample the table shows about 100,000 clones, approximately 94% of which occur a single time. Under 0.65% of the sample rests with the top ten.

This sequence uses TRBV5-1 and TRBJ2-7; tentative D gene TRBD1, with 5 bases matching. The sequenced material came from Tregs sorted from blood. This clonotype was obtained from a human donor in good health. CDR3 sequence: CASSLDSAYEQYF. The bases read TGCGCCAGCAGCCTCGACAGCGCCTACGAGCAGTACTTC.